These 9 T cell receptor beta chains came from one sample sequenced in a study of neurological immune-mediated disorders. MiXCR, applied by TCRdb to the 5' RACE reads, yields one record per CDR3 protein. This table has roughly 31,000 distinct CDR3 sequences, around 25% appearing once. Material for sequencing was CD4+ T cells from blood. These receptors came from a man in his fifties with HTLV-1-associated myelopathy (HAM/TSP).

This clonotype was seen only a few times. The V gene is TRBV5-1, the J gene TRBJ2-3; 7 bases are shared with TRBD1. This CDR3 comprises 16 residues. V dropped 4 bases and J dropped 6; count of bases not matched to a gene: 14. Looked up from germline, CDR1 is SGHRS and CDR2 is YFSETQ. The chain's CDR3 is CASSVITGARMDTQYF. The CDR3 DNA reads as TGCGCCAGCAGCGTAATAACAGGGGCACGGATGGATACGCAGTATTTT.

Judged by abundance, this clonotype is medium-sized (0.01 to 0.1%). The chain employs TRBV24-1 and TRBJ2-3; D gene ambiguous. The V gene lost 5 bases and the J gene lost 2 bases, with 7 bases spanning the gap. Germline V gene lookup returns CDR1 KGHDR and CDR2 SFDVKD. This CDR3 spans 13 amino acids. CDR3 nucleotide sequence: TGTGCCACCAGTGTCGGGTCCACAGATACGCAGTATTTT. Its translation is CATSVGSTDTQYF.

This clonotype showed up many times. This chain uses TRBV10-3 with TRBJ1-5, with a tentative D call TRBD1 (5 bases). Trimming removed 4 bases at V and 3 bases at J, with 13 bases between. Germline assignment: CDR1 ENHRY and CDR2 SYGVKD. CDR3 length: 15 amino acids. CDR3 bases: TGTGCCATCAGTGGCGGGGGAGGGCCCAATCAGCCCCAGCATTTT. This gives the protein CAISGGGGPNQPQHF.

This clonotype was observed many times. The CDR3 DNA reads TGTGCCAGCAGCCCTAGCGGGAGCCAAAGGACCGGGGAGCTGTTTTTT. Its translation is CASSPSGSQRTGELFF. The chain combines TRBV7-9 with TRBJ2-2, with 10 bases matching TRBD2. J gave up 5 bases and V 5 bases, and 8 bases lay outside the gene matches. The CDR3 length is 16 residues. Germline V gene lookup returns CDR1 SEHNR and CDR2 FQNEAQ (reference sequence).

This clonotype has just one count. The chain employs TRBV29-1 and TRBJ1-1; 10 bases match TRBD1. The CDR3 covers 13 residues. Germline V CDR1 and CDR2: SQVTM, ANQGSEA. The junction had 3 bases not matched to a gene; V was cut back by 4 bases and J by 4 bases. CDR3 bases: TGCAGCGTTGGGAGACAGGGGGCCACTGAAGCTTTCTTT. Its protein is CSVGRQGATEAFF.

This clonotype has at least ten counts. CDR3 nucleotides: TGTGCCAGCAGTTACTCGAGACACGGGGATCAGCCCCAGCATTTT. As protein: CASSYSRHGDQPQHF. The V and J genes are TRBV6-2 or TRBV6-3 and TRBJ1-5, with no clear D. Germline loops: CDR1 MNHEY, CDR2 SVGEGT. The length of the CDR3 is 15 residues. Trimming stripped 0 bases from V and 5 bases from J, with 11 bases between.

To note about this clonotype: It may be a read error: a sequence one base away is much more abundant. The V call is TRBV29-1, the J call TRBJ1-1; the D is unclear. This CDR3 region has 12 residues. Germline V gene data show CDR1 as SQVTM and CDR2 as ANQGSEA. CDR3 nucleotides: TGCAGCTTTGAAGTGCGGGGCACTGAAGCTTTCTTT. This gives the protein CSFEVRGTEAFF. Drawing the rest from reference TRBV29-1 and TRBJ1-1, the complete variable domain is SAVISQKPSRDICQRGTSLTIQCQVDSQVTMMFWYRQQPGQSLTLIATANQGSEATYESGFVIDKFPISRPNLTFSTLTVSNMSPEDSSIYLCSFEVRGTEAFFGQGTRLTVV.

This chain uses TRBV3-1 with TRBJ1-6; D possibly corresponds to TRBD1 (6 bases). This CDR3 is built from 14 residues. Trimming removed 6 bases at V and 4 bases at J, with 10 bases between. CDR1 is LGHDT and CDR2 is YNNKEL in the germline V gene (reference sequence). The CDR3 here is CASSRRGYNSPLHF. In DNA, the CDR3 is TGTGCCAGCAGTCGCAGGGGTTATAATTCACCCCTCCACTTT. The full variable domain, in which reference TRBV3-1 and TRBJ1-6 provide the parts outside the CDR3, is DTAVSQTPKYLVTQMGNDKSIKCEQNLGHDTMYWYKQDSKKFLKIMFSYNNKELIINETVPNRFSPKSPDKAHLNLHINSLELGDSAVYFCASSRRGYNSPLHFGNGTRLTVT.

This clonotype was detected only a few times. The chain joins TRBV5-5 to TRBJ1-3; no clear D. V lost 6 bases to trimming and J lost 1 base, with 5 bases between them. This CDR3 contains 12 residues. Germline V gene lookup returns CDR1 SGHKS and CDR2 YYEKEE (reference sequence). CDR3 bases: TGTGCCAGCACGCAATCTGGAAACACCATATATTTT. It codes for CASTQSGNTIYF.